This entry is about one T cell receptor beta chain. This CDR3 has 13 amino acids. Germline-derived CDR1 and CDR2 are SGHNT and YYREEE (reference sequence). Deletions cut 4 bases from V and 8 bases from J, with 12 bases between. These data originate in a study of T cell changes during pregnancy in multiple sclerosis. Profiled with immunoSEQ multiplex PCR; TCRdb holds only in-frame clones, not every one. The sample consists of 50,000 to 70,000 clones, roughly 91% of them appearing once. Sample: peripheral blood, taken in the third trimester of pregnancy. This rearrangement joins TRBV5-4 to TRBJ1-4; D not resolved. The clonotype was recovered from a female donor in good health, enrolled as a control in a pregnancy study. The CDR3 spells CASSGTPGEKLFF. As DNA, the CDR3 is TGTGCCAGCAGCGGAACGCCGGGGGAAAAACTGTTTTTT.